This entry describes one TCR beta chain. Its antigen remains undetermined. Per-base quality was not reported, and no clone a single base away is much larger than it. The immunoSEQ kit was used, according to the manufacturer's recommendations, to generate TCR beta libraries from genomic DNA. For library preparation, a first multiplex PCR was performed with proprietary primers, followed by a second PCR in which unique barcodes were added, and bead cleanups were performed after each round. A kit-provided positive control reaction and a negative control reaction were included in every sample batch. The final libraries were assessed on an Agilent 4200 TapeStation D1000 ScreenTape, pooled by volume, and quantified by qPCR. An Illumina NextSeq500 fitted with a MidOutput 150-cycle cartridge performed the sequencing, running 156 Read1 cycles and 15 Index1 cycles with the kit's custom primers. The pooled library was loaded at approximately 1 pM, with a roughly 20% PhiX control spiked in. The authors processed their data as follows. Vendor-processed data were analyzed in R, with a clonotype defined as all T cells sharing the same CDR3 nucleotide sequence. In the clone abundance analyses, frequencies were normalized to the 10,000 most abundant clones in each sample. Public T cell clones, which averaged fewer than five per sample, were excluded before analysis. A difference in abundance of at least 32-fold between compartments was used to define tumor-enriched and baseline blood-enriched clonotypes. A beta-binomial differential abundance model was used to identify clonotypes that were expanded or contracted between blood time points. Tumor-blood repertoire similarity was measured with the Baroni-Urbani and Buser coefficient, and groups were compared using two-tailed Wilcoxon tests in R. TCRdb re-hosts the immuneACCESS table, in-frame sequences only. Its copies lack some clones; in the studies checked, an unresolved V gene accounts for under half of them, and the cause for the rest is not known. Clone size and the V and J calls come from that table; the DNA yielded D and trimming. This sample gives roughly 150,000 clones in total; 88% of them show up just once. Clones ranked in the top ten supply around 4.1% of the sample.

V and J lose 7 bases and 7 bases, and a span of 23 bases separates them. CDR3 length: 16 amino acids, cysteine to phenylalanine. Of the read, only the CDR3 DNA is kept; its 48 bases are in frame from base 1. CDR1 and CDR2 (LNHDA, SQIVND) derive from the germline V gene (reference sequence). What this sample's time point label stands for: baseline pretreatment blood. The treatment or condition label here, explained by the study, means: 15 Gy SBRT to primary tumor, nephrectomy 4 weeks later. To follow tumor-enriched clonotypes, serial peripheral blood was collected from radiation-treated patients at baseline and at 2 weeks and 4 weeks after SBRT. Every patient had renal cell carcinoma of clear cell pathology. The QIAamp DNA Blood Mini Kit (Qiagen) was used to prepare genomic DNA for TCR sequencing. The analyses included just those samples that passed every quality control check. The sample comes from a study of radiation and T cells in renal cell carcinoma (TCRdb year 2020). Regarding the study in general: The samples were drawn from a clinical trial, where primary renal cell carcinomas were treated with 15 Gy of stereotactic body radiation therapy and then removed by nephrectomy 4 weeks afterward. In the approximately 49 samples combined, some 4,000,000 unique CDR3 nucleotide sequences were found, encoding about 3 million unique CDR3 amino acid sequences. In total, 50 to 55 samples, comprising 26 tumors and 27 peripheral blood samples, were subjected to TCR beta sequencing.

General conclusions and limits of the study: Because no pretreatment tumor biopsies were available, whether clonotypes were present in the tumor at baseline could not be determined. Because the trial had a single-armed design, the trial could not examine how radiation dose or scheduling affected the TCR repertoire. Changes in the blood repertoire were not tracked past 4 weeks after treatment. An increase in top tumor clonotypes in blood was observed from baseline to 2 weeks post-radiation, followed by contraction by 4 weeks, which was taken to suggest transient expansion of tumor-resident clones.

Specimen: blood, collected from a patient whose treatment included radiotherapy and nephrectomy. The chain links TRBV19 with TRBJ2-1; 6 matching bases give a weak D call of TRBD1. This sequence was found in a woman in her 70s with renal cell carcinoma. The CDR3 reads as follows: CASNAGARTVRNEQFF. The nucleotides are TGTGCCAGTAATGCGGGTGCCCGGACAGTGAGGAATGAGCAGTTCTTC.